The 15 T cell receptor beta chains listed next were all sequenced from one sample in a study of sequential checkpoint blockade in melanoma. This table comes from immunoSEQ multiplex PCR, and its TCRdb copy is limited to in-frame clones, with some not included. Of approximately 11,000 clones in the sample, less than 80% were seen once. As to treatment: randomized to nivolumab then ipilimumab (arm A) or the reverse (arm B). This material consisted of CD8+ T cells sorted from blood (inferred from file names), taken from a patient given nivolumab and ipilimumab in sequence. The receptors were gathered from a human donor with melanoma.

The genes are TRBV27 and TRBJ1-5; D remains ambiguous. In germline, CDR1 is MNHEY, CDR2 SMNVEV (reference sequence). V lost 10 bases to trimming and J lost 0 bases, with 10 bases between them. This CDR3 spans 13 amino acids. In nucleotides, the CDR3 is TGTGCCACCTCACCCTATAGCAATCAGCCCCAGCATTTT. This encodes CATSPYSNQPQHF.

The chain joins TRBV10-2 to TRBJ2-7; a weak D match, TRBD2 (6 bases). V was shortened by 2 bases and J by 3 bases, with 11 bases between the two germline ends. The CDR3 is 14 residues long. The V gene's germline CDR1 is WSHSY and CDR2 SAAADI. CDR3 coding DNA: TGCGCCAGCAGTGAGGGCGGGGCCCGCTACGAGCAGTACTTC. It encodes CASSEGGARYEQYF.

The rearrangement links TRBV27 to TRBJ2-3, with 9 bases identical to TRBD1. The CDR3 runs to 16 residues. The germline V gene has CDR1 MNHEY and CDR2 SMNVEV (reference sequence). V trimming: 3 bases; J trimming: 4 bases; junction bases outside the gene matches: 8. In DNA, the CDR3 is TGTGCCAGCAGTTTCCTAGGACAGGGGTCGGCAGATACGCAGTATTTT. Translating it yields CASSFLGQGSADTQYF.

J is TRBJ2-1 and V is TRBV6-4; TRBD2 matches at 14 bases. J lost 8 bases, V lost 2 bases, and 2 bases had no gene match. The CDR3 runs to 15 residues. Per germline, CDR1 MRHNA and CDR2 SNTAGT. In DNA, the CDR3 is TGTGCCAGCAGTGACGGGACTAGCGGGAGCGATGAGCAGTTCTTC. Protein product: CASSDGTSGSDEQFF.

This clone was picked up a small number of times. This chain joins TRBV5-6 and TRBJ2-7; D is undetermined. Germline values: CDR1 SGHDT, CDR2 YYEEEE. Trimming took off 0 bases at V and 0 bases at J, with 4 bases between the two ends. The CDR3 has 13 amino acids. The CDR3 bases are TGTGCCAGCAGCTTGGACAACTCCTACGAGCAGTACTTC. Protein: CASSLDNSYEQYF.

The rearrangement uses TRBV19 and TRBJ2-7; weak D call: TRBD1 (5 bases). The germline V and J ends were trimmed by 3 bases and 3 bases, with 12 bases remaining between them. CDR1 and CDR2 from the germline V gene are LNHDA and SQIVND (reference sequence). The CDR3 is made up of 14 amino acids. The CDR3, as DNA: TGTGCCAGTAGTATGATAGGGGCCAACTACGAGCAGTACTTC. This gives the protein CASSMIGANYEQYF.

V and J are TRBV2 and TRBJ2-7; D gene unclear. Trimming removed 4 bases from V and 4 bases from J, with 5 bases in between. Germline V gene lookup returns CDR1 SNHLY and CDR2 FYNNEI. CDR3 length equals 11 residues. CDR3 sequence (DNA): TGTGCCAGCAGTGCTGTGTACGAGCAGTACTTC. This gives the protein CASSAVYEQYF.

This clone was seen just once. The V gene is TRBV9, the J gene TRBJ2-1; 9 bases fit TRBD2. The CDR3 totals 15 residues. CDR1 SGDLS and CDR2 YYNGEE come from the germline V gene. The V gene end was trimmed by 0 bases and the J gene end by 8 bases; junction bases not matched to a gene: 6. In nucleotides, the CDR3 is TGTGCCAGCAGCGTAGCTAGCGGGGCCCCCCATGAGCAGTTCTTC. Translation: CASSVASGAPHEQFF.

The rearrangement joins TRBV21-1 to TRBJ2-4; the D segment call TRBD2 is taken from the table without a DNA check. TRBV21-1 is described as a pseudogene. There are 17 residues in the CDR3. For the CDR3, the DNA is TGTGCCAGCAGCAAAAGGGAGGGGGTTGAATCCAAAAACATTCAGTACTTC. Its protein is CASSKREGVESKNIQYF.

In its sample, this clone was seen once. J is TRBJ2-5 and V is TRBV4-2, with TRBD1 as a possible D gene (6 bases). CDR1 LGHNA and CDR2 YNFKEQ come from the germline V gene. The germline V and J ends were trimmed by 0 bases and 5 bases, with 13 bases remaining between them. This CDR3 contains 15 residues. The DNA for the CDR3 is TGTGCCAGCAGCCAAGATGTGGGGGCCGGGGAGACCCAGTACTTC. It encodes CASSQDVGAGETQYF.

The genes are TRBV5-4 and TRBJ2-2, with 7 nucleotides matching TRBD1. CDR1 is SGHNT, CDR2 YYREEE, per germline (reference sequence). The length of the CDR3 is 15 residues. V gave up 4 bases and J gave up 2 bases; unmatched junction bases: 5. CDR3 protein: CASSPGTANTGELFF. The CDR3 DNA follows: TGTGCCAGCAGCCCCGGGACAGCTAACACCGGGGAGCTGTTTTTT.

This chain connects TRBV10-2 to TRBJ2-7; maybe TRBD1 (6 bases). V was cut by 8 bases and J by 3 bases, with 11 bases left in between. CDR1 and CDR2 (germline): WSHSY, SAAADI. The CDR3 is made up of 12 amino acids. The CDR3 here is CASGEQGYEQYF. The CDR3 nucleotides are TGCGCCAGCGGGGAACAGGGCTACGAGCAGTACTTC.

The chain is built from TRBV7-9 and TRBJ2-7; 10 bases line up with TRBD2. The germline CDR1 and CDR2 sequences are SEHNR and FQNEAQ (reference sequence). The CDR3 totals 14 residues. V shed 2 bases and J 5 bases; nucleotides not matched to a gene: 3. CDR3 bases: TGTGCCAGCAGCTTAAAACTAGCGGGAAACGAGCAGTACTTC. Its protein product is CASSLKLAGNEQYF.

This chain uses TRBV5-1 with TRBJ2-1, with TRBD1 identical over 10 bases. Germline trimming cut 8 bases from V and 8 bases from J; bases unmatched to any gene: 10. Germline CDR1 and CDR2: SGHRS and YFSETQ. The CDR3 runs 14 residues. The CDR3 reads CASSGTGVRDEQFF. CDR3 nucleotide sequence: TGCGCCAGTTCCGGGACAGGGGTCAGGGATGAGCAGTTCTTC.

This chain links TRBV30 with TRBJ2-1; D gene ambiguous. Trimming took off 1 base at V and 3 bases at J, with 13 bases between the two ends. CDR3 length equals 15 residues. Germline CDR1 is GTSNPN and CDR2 is SVGIG (reference sequence). CDR3 region: CAWSDPRNDYNEQFF. The CDR3 DNA follows: TGTGCCTGGAGTGACCCCAGGAACGACTACAATGAGCAGTTCTTC. The variable domain in full, with the rest retrieved from reference TRBV30 and TRBJ2-1, is SQTIHQWPATLVQPVGSPLSLECTVEGTSNPNLYWYRQAAGRGLQLLFYSVGIGQISSEVPQNLSASRPQDRQFILSSKKLLLSDSGFYLCAWSDPRNDYNEQFFGPGTRLTVL.